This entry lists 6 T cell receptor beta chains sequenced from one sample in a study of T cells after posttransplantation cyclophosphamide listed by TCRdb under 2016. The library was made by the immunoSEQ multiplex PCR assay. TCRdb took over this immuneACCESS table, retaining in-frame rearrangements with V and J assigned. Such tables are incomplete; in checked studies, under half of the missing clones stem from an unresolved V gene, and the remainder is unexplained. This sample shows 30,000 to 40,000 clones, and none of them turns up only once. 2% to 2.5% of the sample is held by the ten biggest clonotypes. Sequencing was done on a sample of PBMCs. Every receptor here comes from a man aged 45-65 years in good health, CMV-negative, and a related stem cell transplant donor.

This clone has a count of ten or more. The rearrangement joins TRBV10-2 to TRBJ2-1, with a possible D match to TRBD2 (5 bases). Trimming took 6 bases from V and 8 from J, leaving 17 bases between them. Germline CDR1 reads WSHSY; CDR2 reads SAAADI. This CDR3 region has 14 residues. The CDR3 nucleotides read TGCGCCAGCAGCTTGGACTCCTTTAGCTATGAGCAGTTCTTC. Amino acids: CASSLDSFSYEQFF.

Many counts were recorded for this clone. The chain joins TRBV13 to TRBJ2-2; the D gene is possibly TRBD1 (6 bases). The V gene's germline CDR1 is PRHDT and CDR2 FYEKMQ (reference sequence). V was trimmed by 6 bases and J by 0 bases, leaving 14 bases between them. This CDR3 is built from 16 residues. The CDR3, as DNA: TGTGCCAGCAGTTATCTACAGGGAACGAACACCGGGGAGCTGTTTTTT. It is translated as CASSYLQGTNTGELFF.

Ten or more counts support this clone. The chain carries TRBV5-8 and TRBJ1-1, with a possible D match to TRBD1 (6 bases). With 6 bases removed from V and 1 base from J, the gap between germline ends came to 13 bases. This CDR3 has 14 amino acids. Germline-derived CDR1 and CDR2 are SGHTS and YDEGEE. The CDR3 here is CASNRQERNTEAFF. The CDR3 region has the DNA TGTGCCAGCAACCGACAGGAAAGGAACACTGAAGCTTTCTTT.

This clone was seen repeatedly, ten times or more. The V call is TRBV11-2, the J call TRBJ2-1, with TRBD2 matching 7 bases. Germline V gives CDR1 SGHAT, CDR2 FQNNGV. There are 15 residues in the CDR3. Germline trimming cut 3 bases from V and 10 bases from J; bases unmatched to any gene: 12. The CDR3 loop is CASSFGGGPIYEQFF. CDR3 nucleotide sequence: TGTGCCAGCAGCTTCGGGGGAGGGCCTATTTACGAGCAGTTCTTC.

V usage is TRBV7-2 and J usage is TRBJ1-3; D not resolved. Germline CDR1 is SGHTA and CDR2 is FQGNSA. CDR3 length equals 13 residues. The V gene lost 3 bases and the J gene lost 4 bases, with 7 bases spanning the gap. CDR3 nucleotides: TGTGCCAGCAGCTTTGGCAGAGGAAACACCATATATTTT. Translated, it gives CASSFGRGNTIYF.

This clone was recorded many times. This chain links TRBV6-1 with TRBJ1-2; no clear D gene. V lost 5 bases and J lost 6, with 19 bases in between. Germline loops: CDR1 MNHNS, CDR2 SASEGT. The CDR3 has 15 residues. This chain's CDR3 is CASSPRGPPGHGYTF. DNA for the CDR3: TGTGCCAGCAGTCCGAGAGGGCCCCCCGGTCATGGCTACACCTTC.